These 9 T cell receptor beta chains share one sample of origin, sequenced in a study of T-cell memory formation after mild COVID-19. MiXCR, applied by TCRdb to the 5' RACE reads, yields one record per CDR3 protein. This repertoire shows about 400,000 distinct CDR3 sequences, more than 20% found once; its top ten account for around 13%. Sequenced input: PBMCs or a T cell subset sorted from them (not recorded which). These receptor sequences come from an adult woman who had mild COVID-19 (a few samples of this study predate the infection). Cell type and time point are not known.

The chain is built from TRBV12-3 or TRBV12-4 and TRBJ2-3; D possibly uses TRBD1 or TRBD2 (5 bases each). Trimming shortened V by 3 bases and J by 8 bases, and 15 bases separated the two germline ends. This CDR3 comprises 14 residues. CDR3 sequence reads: CASSFERGVATQYF. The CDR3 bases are TGTGCCAGCAGTTTTGAGAGGGGTGTTGCTACGCAGTATTTT.

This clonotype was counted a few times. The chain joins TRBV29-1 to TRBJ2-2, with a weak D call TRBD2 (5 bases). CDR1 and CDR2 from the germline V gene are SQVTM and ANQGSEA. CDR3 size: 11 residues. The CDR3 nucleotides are TGCATCGTCGGGGATGGCGGGGAGCTGTTTTTT. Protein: CIVGDGGELFF.

The CDR3: CASSRKPRDTTYEQYF. The CDR3 DNA is TGTGCCAGCAGCCGAAAACCGCGGGACACCACCTACGAGCAGTACTTC. This rearrangement joins TRBV3-1 to TRBJ2-7; D tentatively fits TRBD1 or TRBD2 (6 bases each). The CDR3 sequence is 16 residues long. Trimming stripped 4 bases from V and 2 bases from J, with 18 bases between. Germline V gene sequence: CDR1 LGHDT, CDR2 YNNKEL (reference sequence).

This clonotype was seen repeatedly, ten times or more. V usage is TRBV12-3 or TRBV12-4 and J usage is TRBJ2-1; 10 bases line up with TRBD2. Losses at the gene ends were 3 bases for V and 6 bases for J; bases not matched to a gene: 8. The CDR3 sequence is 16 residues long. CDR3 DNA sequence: TGTGCCAGCAGTTTCGGGCTAGCGGGAGTAATCAATGAGCAGTTCTTC. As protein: CASSFGLAGVINEQFF.

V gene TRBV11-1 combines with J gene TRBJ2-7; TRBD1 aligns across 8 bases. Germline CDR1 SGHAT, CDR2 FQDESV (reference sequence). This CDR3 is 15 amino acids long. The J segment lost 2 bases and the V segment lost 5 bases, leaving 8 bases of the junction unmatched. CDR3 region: CASSQGVQGAYEQYF. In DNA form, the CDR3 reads TGTGCCAGCAGCCAGGGGGTACAGGGGGCCTACGAGCAGTACTTC.

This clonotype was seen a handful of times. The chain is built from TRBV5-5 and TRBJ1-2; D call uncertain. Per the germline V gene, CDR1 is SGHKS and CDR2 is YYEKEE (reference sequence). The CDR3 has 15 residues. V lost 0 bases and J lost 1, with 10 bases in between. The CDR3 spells CASSLAPNLNYGYTF. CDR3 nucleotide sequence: TGTGCCAGCAGCTTGGCCCCGAATCTTAACTATGGCTACACCTTC. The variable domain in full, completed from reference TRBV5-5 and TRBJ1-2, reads DAGVTQSPTHLIKTRGQQVTLRCSPISGHKSVSWYQQVLGQGPQFIFQYYEKEERGRGNFPDRFSARQFPNYSSELNVNALLLGDSALYLCASSLAPNLNYGYTFGSGTRLTVV.

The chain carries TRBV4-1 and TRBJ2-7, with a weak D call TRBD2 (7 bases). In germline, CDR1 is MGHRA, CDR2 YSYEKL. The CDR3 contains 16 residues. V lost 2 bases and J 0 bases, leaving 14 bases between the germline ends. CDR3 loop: CASSQPGGTHSYEQYF. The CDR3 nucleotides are TGCGCCAGCAGCCAACCCGGGGGGACACACTCCTACGAGCAGTACTTC.

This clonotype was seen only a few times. The CDR3 region is CASSLPAGQPYEQYF. CDR3 DNA sequence: TGTGCCAGCAGCTTACCCGCGGGACAGCCCTACGAGCAGTACTTC. V is TRBV7-9 and J is TRBJ2-7; possibly TRBD1 for D (7 bases). With 2 bases removed from V and 2 bases from J, the gap between germline ends came to 13 bases. Germline lookup yields CDR1 SEHNR and CDR2 FQNEAQ (reference sequence). The CDR3 loop spans 15 amino acids. The full variable domain, rest sourced from reference TRBV7-9 and TRBJ2-7, is DTGVSQNPRHKITKRGQNVTFRCDPISEHNRLYWYRQTLGQGPEFLTYFQNEAQLEKSRLLSDRFSAERPKGSFSTLEIQRTEQGDSAMYLCASSLPAGQPYEQYFGPGTRLTVT.

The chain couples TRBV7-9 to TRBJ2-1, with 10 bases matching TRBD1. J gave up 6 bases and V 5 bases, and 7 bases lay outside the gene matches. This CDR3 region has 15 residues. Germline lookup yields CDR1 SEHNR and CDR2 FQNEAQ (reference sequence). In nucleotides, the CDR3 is TGTGCCAGCAGCGAGGACAGGGGGGCTCTCAATGAGCAGTTCTTC. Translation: CASSEDRGALNEQFF.